One TCR beta chain is described in this entry. Its antigen remains unidentified. TCRdb's copy holds only in-frame clones and misses some; the assay was immunoSEQ multiplex PCR. The data contain about 35,000 clones, about 90% of them singletons. This entry is derived from a study of OX40 agonist ivuxolimab in advanced cancers. Study conclusions and caveats: Averaging showed that CD8+ T cells had more expanded clones than CD4+ did.

V was shortened by 0 bases and J by 2 bases, with 6 bases between the two germline ends. CDR1 is SGHTA and CDR2 is FQGNSA in the germline V gene. The CDR3 runs to 14 residues. The receptor comes from an adult with an advanced solid tumor such as melanoma, head and neck, liver or kidney cancer. The specimen comprised CD4+ or CD8+ T cells sorted from blood, sampled in a trial of the OX40 agonist ivuxolimab. V usage is TRBV7-2 and J usage is TRBJ2-3; D unresolved. CDR3 DNA sequence: TGTGCCAGCAGCTTAGCCGAGGACACAGATACGCAGTATTTT. Residues: CASSLAEDTDTQYF.